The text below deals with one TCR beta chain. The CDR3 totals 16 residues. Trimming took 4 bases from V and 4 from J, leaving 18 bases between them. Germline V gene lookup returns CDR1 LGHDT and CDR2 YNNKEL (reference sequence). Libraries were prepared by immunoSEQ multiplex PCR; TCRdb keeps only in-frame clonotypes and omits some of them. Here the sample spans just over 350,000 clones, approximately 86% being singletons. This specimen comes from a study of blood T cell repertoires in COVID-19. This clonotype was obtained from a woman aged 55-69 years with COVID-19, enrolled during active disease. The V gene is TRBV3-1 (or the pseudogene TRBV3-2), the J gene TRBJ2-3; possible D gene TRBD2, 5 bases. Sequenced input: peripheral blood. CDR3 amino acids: CASSLYASRSADTQYF. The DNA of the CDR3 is TGTGCCAGCAGCCTATACGCTAGCCGGAGCGCAGATACGCAGTATTTT.